This T cell receptor (beta chain) was sequenced in a study of blood T cell repertoires in COVID-19. With V trimmed by 0 bases and J by 8 bases, 9 bases remained unmatched. Germline CDR1 and CDR2: SGHRS and YFSETQ. The CDR3 length is 16 residues. Authors' analysis steps: Reference gene primer amplification yielded estimated nucleated cell counts. Sequencing used immunoSEQ multiplex PCR; TCRdb keeps in-frame clones, though not all of them. The V and J calls and clone size come from that table; D and trimming were worked out from the DNA. The sample includes 100,000 or so clones, about 85% of them seen just once.

The material sequenced was peripheral blood. This TCR came from a human donor in a cohort sampled during active COVID-19. This chain connects TRBV5-1 to TRBJ2-1; TRBD2 agrees at 9 bases. CDR3 loop: CASSLELRGGDDEQFF. The CDR3 nucleotides read TGCGCCAGCAGCTTGGAATTGCGCGGGGGGGACGATGAGCAGTTCTTC.